The present TCR beta chain was sequenced within a study of human T cells and chemical hapten exposure. Time point in this sample: pre-sensitization, week 0. The sample's treatment: therapeutic diphenylcyclopropenone sensitization with weekly scalp DPC. TCRdb reprocessed the RACE reads via MiXCR and lists one record per CDR3 protein. The sample gives a few hundred thousand distinct CDR3 sequences, 5% to 6.5% of which show up once; around 8.8% is in the top ten. V was shortened by 0 bases and J by 6 bases, with 10 bases between the two germline ends. Germline CDR1 reads SGDLS; CDR2 reads YYNGEE. This CDR3 contains 13 residues.

The chain combines TRBV9 with TRBJ2-7; D could derive from TRBD1 or TRBD2 (5 bases each). This material consisted of whole blood, taken in connection with sensitization to the hapten diphenylcyclopropenone (DPC). The receptor comes from a woman between 18 and 29 years old with alopecia areata. Some clones in this sample may be carry-over from other donors' samples. CDR3 nucleotides: TGTGCCAGCAGCGTAGGGGGGTCTGGCGAGCAGTACTTC. Translation: CASSVGGSGEQYF. Based on the CDR3 plus reference TRBV9 and TRBJ2-7, the full variable domain is DSGVTQTPKHLITATGQRVTLRCSPRSGDLSVYWYQQSLDQGLQFLIQYYNGEERAKGNILERFSAQQFPDLHSELNLSSLELGDSALYFCASSVGGSGEQYFGPGTRLTVT.